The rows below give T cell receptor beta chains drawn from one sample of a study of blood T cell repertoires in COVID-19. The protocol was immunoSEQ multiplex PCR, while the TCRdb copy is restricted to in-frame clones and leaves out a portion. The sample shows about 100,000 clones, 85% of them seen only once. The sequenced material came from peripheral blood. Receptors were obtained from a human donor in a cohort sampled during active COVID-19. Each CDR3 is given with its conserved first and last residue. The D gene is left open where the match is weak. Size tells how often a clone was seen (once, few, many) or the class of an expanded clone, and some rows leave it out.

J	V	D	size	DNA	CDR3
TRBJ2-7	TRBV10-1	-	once	TGCGCCAGCAGTGACTCCGTGGGGCCCTACGAGCAGTACTTC	CASSDSVGPYEQYF
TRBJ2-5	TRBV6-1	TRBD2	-	TGTGCCAGCAGTGAAACCGGGGGGAGGTACCAAGAGACCCAGTACTTC	CASSETGGRYQETQYF
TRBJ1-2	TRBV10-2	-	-	TGCGCCAGCGGGAGGGATTGGTCTATGGGCTACACCTTC	CASGRDWSMGYTF
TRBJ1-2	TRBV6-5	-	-	TGTGCCAGCAGTTACGGGGACGCAGGAGGGTGCACCTTC	CASSYGDAGGCTF
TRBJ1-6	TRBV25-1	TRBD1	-	TGTGCCAGCAGTGACCCACGACAGGGGGTAAATTCACCCCTCCACTTT	CASSDPRQGVNSPLHF
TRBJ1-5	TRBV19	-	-	TGTGCCAGTAGAGTCGGGGAGTATAGCAATCAGCCCCAGCATTTT	CASRVGEYSNQPQHF
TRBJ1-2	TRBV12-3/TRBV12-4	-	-	TGTGCCAGCAGCCTCCGGGACTTCTATGGCTACACCTTC	CASSLRDFYGYTF
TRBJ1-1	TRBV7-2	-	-	TGTGCCAGCAGCTTAGGGCCCCGGAACACTGAAGCTTTCTTT	CASSLGPRNTEAFF
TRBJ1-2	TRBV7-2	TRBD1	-	TGTGCCAGCAGCCCCCGCCCGGACAGGGCTGAAGGCTACACCTTC	CASSPRPDRAEGYTF
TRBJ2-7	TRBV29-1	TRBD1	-	TGCAGCGTTAGGAGACAGGGGGGCTACGAGCAGTACTTC	CSVRRQGGYEQYF
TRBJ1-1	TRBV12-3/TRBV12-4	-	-	TGTGCCAGCAGCCCGACGGGGAACACTGAAGCTTTCTTT	CASSPTGNTEAFF
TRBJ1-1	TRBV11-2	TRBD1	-	TGTGCCAGCAGCTTGCAGGGGGCTGAAGCTTTCTTT	CASSLQGAEAFF
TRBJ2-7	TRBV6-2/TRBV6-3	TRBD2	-	TGTGCCAGCAGTTATGGAGGCGGGAGGTACGAGCAGTACTTC	CASSYGGGRYEQYF
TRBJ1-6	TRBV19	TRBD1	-	TGTGCCAGTAGTGTCGGACAGGGTGGTAATTCACCCCTCCACTTT	CASSVGQGGNSPLHF
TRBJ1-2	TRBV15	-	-	TGTGCCACCAGCAGAACTAAGTCTCTTCCTGGCTACACCTTC	CATSRTKSLPGYTF
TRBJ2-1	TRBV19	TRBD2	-	TGTGCCAGTAGGACTACGACTAGCGGGGTCGATGAGCAGTTCTTC	CASRTTTSGVDEQFF
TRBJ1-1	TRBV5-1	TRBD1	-	TGCGCCAGCCTAGACAGGGCAGGCACTGAAGCTTTCTTT	CASLDRAGTEAFF
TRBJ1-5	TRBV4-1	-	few	TGCGCCAGCAGCCAAGATAGGGGAGGCGGTCAGCCCCAGCATTTT	CASSQDRGGGQPQHF
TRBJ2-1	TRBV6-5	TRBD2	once	TGTGCCAGCAGTTTCACCGGGACTAGGGGTTCCAATGAGCAGTTCTTC	CASSFTGTRGSNEQFF
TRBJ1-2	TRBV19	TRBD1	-	TGTGCCAGCAGACGGGACAGGGTGAGCCATGGCTACACCTTC	CASRRDRVSHGYTF
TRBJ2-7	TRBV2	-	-	TGTGCCAGCAGTAAAAATCCCGGGACTTCGCCTGAGCAGTACTTC	CASSKNPGTSPEQYF
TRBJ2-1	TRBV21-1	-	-	TGTGCCAGCAGCCTTAGGACAGGTGAAAACCTCAATGAGCAGTTCTTC	CASSLRTGENLNEQFF
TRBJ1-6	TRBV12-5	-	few	TGTGCTAGTGGTTTCGGGGACAATAATTCACCCCTCCACTTT	CASGFGDNNSPLHF
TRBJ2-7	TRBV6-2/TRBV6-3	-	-	TGTGCCAGCAGCCCGCCCTGGGCCACCGGAGGAGAGCAGTACTTC	CASSPPWATGGEQYF
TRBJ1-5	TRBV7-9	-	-	TGTGCCAGCAGCTTAGGGGGCTCTGATCAGCCCCAGCATTTT	CASSLGGSDQPQHF
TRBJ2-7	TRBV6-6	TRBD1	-	TGTGCCAGCAGTTACGGGACAGGCCGCTACGAGCAGTACTTC	CASSYGTGRYEQYF
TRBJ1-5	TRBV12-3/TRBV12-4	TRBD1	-	TGTGCCAGCAACGACAGGGGGAGTCAGCCCCAGCATTTT	CASNDRGSQPQHF
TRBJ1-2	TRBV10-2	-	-	TGCGCCAGCACCCTTGCAGGGTACTATGGCTACACCTTC	CASTLAGYYGYTF
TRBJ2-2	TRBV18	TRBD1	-	TGTGCCAGCTCCCCATTGACAGGGACGAACACCGGGGAGCTGTTTTTT	CASSPLTGTNTGELFF